The 7 T cell receptor beta chains below come from one sample, sequenced in a study of OX40 agonist ivuxolimab in advanced cancers. Using immunoSEQ multiplex PCR, the repertoire was profiled, and TCRdb retains in-frame clones only, with some absent. The top ten hold over 8.5% of the sample, which has 25,000 to 35,000 clones, roughly 79% seen once. The sequences come from CD4+ or CD8+ T cells sorted from blood, collected in a trial of the OX40 agonist ivuxolimab. These receptors came from an adult with an advanced solid tumor such as melanoma, head and neck, liver or kidney cancer.

The chain recombines TRBV27 with TRBJ2-2; unclear D gene. The CDR3 sequence is 12 residues long. Trimming left V 6 bases short and J 5 bases short, with 7 bases between. Germline V lookup: CDR1 MNHEY, CDR2 SMNVEV (reference sequence). CDR3 bases: TGTGCCAGCAGGGGATGGACCGGGGAGCTGTTTTTT. Protein: CASRGWTGELFF.

The table lists this clone with a few counts. The gene calls are TRBV5-6 and TRBJ2-2; no reliable D call. This CDR3 comprises 16 residues. Trimming cost V 4 bases and J 0 bases, with 13 bases left between them. CDR1 is SGHDT and CDR2 is YYEEEE in the germline V gene. The CDR3, as DNA: TGTGCCAGCAGCACCCCGGTCGTTACGAACACCGGGGAGCTGTTTTTT. Amino acid sequence: CASSTPVVTNTGELFF.

This rearrangement joins TRBV7-4 to TRBJ1-1; D unresolved. CDR1 is SGHVT and CDR2 is SQSDAQ in the germline V gene. This CDR3 has 13 residues. Trimming took 4 bases from V and 4 from J, leaving 10 bases between them. CDR3 region: CASSSDGVTEAFF. In DNA form, the CDR3 reads TGTGCCAGCAGCTCGGATGGGGTCACTGAAGCTTTCTTT.

J is TRBJ1-2 and V is TRBV9; D is perhaps TRBD1 (5 bases). V dropped 3 bases and J dropped 3 bases, with 21 bases sitting between them. There are 17 residues in the CDR3. CDR1 is SGDLS, CDR2 YYNGEE, per germline. The CDR3 coding sequence is TGTGCCAGCAGCGCCGACGGGCGGGGTTGGGGCGACTATGGCTACACCTTC. It encodes CASSADGRGWGDYGYTF.

This clone was counted once. The chain recombines TRBV7-6 with TRBJ2-5; the D gene is possibly TRBD2 (7 bases). Trimming removed 1 base from V and 4 bases from J, with 16 bases in between. Germline CDR1 SGHVS, CDR2 FNYEAQ. The CDR3 is 16 amino acids. This CDR3 reads CASSLGVPGGPETQYF. The CDR3 DNA reads as TGTGCCAGCAGCTTAGGGGTGCCGGGGGGCCCAGAGACCCAGTACTTC.

Judged by abundance, this clone is medium-sized. V usage is TRBV6-5 and J usage is TRBJ2-1, with a possible D match to TRBD2 (6 bases). The CDR3 extends over 15 amino acids. Trimming removed 0 bases at V and 6 bases at J, with 12 bases between. Germline lookup yields CDR1 MNHEY and CDR2 SVGAGI. Here the CDR3 DNA reads TGTGCCAGCAGTTACTCGCCCTCTAGCGCCAATGAGCAGTTCTTC. Its protein product is CASSYSPSSANEQFF.

This chain joins TRBV6-5 and TRBJ2-7; 7 positions match TRBD1. V lost 6 bases to trimming and J lost 3 bases; unmatched junction nucleotides: 11. Germline assignment: CDR1 MNHEY and CDR2 SVGAGI. This CDR3 contains 15 residues. The CDR3 here is CASRRPGQDLYEQYF. For the CDR3, the DNA is TGTGCCAGCAGAAGACCAGGACAGGATCTCTACGAGCAGTACTTC.